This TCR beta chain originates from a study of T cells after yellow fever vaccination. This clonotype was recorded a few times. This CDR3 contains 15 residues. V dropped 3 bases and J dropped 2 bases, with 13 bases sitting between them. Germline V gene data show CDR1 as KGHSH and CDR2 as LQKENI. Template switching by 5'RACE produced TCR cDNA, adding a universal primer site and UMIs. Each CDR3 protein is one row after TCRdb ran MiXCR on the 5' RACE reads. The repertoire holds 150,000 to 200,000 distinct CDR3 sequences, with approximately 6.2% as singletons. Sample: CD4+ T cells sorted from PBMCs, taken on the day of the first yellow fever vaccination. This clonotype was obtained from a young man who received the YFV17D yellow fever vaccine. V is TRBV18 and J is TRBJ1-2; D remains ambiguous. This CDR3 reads CASSPAGSTNYGYTF. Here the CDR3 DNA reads TGTGCCAGCTCACCGGCGGGGAGTACGAACTATGGCTACACCTTC. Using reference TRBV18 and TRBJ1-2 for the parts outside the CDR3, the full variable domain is NAGVMQNPRHLVRRRGQEARLRCSPMKGHSHVYWYRQLPEEGLKFMVYLQKENIIDESGMPKERFSAEFPKEGPSILRIQQVVRGDSAAYFCASSPAGSTNYGYTFGSGTRLTVV.